The 5 T cell receptor beta chains given below trace back to one sample, sequenced in a study of blood T cell repertoires in COVID-19. Profiled with immunoSEQ multiplex PCR; TCRdb holds only in-frame clones, not every one. In the table there are 180,000 or so clones, about 85% of which are singletons. The specimen was peripheral blood. These TCRs come from a woman aged 70 to 79 with COVID-19, enrolled during active disease.

The chain carries TRBV7-2 and TRBJ1-5; 7 positions agree with TRBD1. The CDR3 is made up of 13 amino acids. Germline loops: CDR1 SGHTA, CDR2 FQGNSA. J was trimmed by 7 bases and V by 4 bases; bases with no gene match: 4. The CDR3 DNA is TGTGCCAGCAGCTACGACAGGGTACAGCCCCAGCATTTT. Protein: CASSYDRVQPQHF. Drawing the rest from reference TRBV7-2 and TRBJ1-5, the complete variable domain is GAGVSQSPSNKVTEKGKDVELRCDPISGHTALYWYRQSLGQGLEFLIYFQGNSAPDKSGLPSDRFSAERTGGSVSTLTIQRTQQEDSAVYLCASSYDRVQPQHFGDGTRLSIL.

This clone was counted a single time. The rearrangement joins TRBV5-8 to TRBJ2-5; weak D call: TRBD2 (6 bases). This CDR3 comprises 13 residues. V was pared by 1 base and J by 5 bases, with 9 bases between. The germline gives CDR1 SGHTS, CDR2 YDEGEE. DNA of the CDR3: TGTGCCAGCAGCTTGCGGGGGATCGAGACCCAGTACTTC. It is translated as CASSLRGIETQYF. Complete variable domain (other parts from reference TRBV5-8 and TRBJ2-5): EAGVTQSPTHLIKTRGQQATLRCSPISGHTSVYWYQQALGLGLQFLLWYDEGEERNRGNFPPRFSGRQFPNYSSELNVNALELEDSALYLCASSLRGIETQYFGPGTRLLVL.

This rearrangement joins TRBV10-3 to TRBJ1-4, with D tentatively TRBD1 (6 bases). Germline assignment: CDR1 ENHRY and CDR2 SYGVKD. Between the trimmed V and J ends, which lost 2 bases and 10 bases, there was a span of 8 bases. The CDR3 is made up of 12 amino acids. The CDR3 DNA is TGTGCCATCAGTGAGGCAGGGGCAAAACTGTTTTTT. Translating it yields CAISEAGAKLFF.

V gene TRBV7-8 combines with J gene TRBJ1-1; TRBD1 aligns across 7 bases. Germline CDR1 SGHVS, CDR2 FQNEAQ. With 5 bases clipped from V and 4 bases from J, the junction kept 7 bases outside the gene matches. The CDR3 sequence is 14 residues long. For the CDR3, the DNA is TGTGCCAGCAGCCGAGAGGGGGCAGGCACTGAAGCTTTCTTT. It codes for CASSREGAGTEAFF.

The chain links TRBV23-1 to TRBJ2-7; D perhaps matches TRBD1 (6 bases). TRBV23-1 is placed among ORFs of uncertain function. This CDR3 spans 14 amino acids. The V end lost 4 bases, the J end lost 1 base, and 11 bases lay between the germline ends. CDR3 in amino acids: CASSPGQGSYEQYF. The CDR3 region has the DNA TGCGCCAGCAGTCCAGGGCAGGGGTCCTACGAGCAGTACTTC.